One sample yielded the 15 T cell receptor beta chains listed below, sequenced in a study of regulatory T cells in long-lasting Graves disease. Building of the TCR beta libraries involved iRepertoire HTBI primers and Arm-PCR of CDR3 regions. TCRdb re-derived calls from the multiplex PCR reads in MiXCR, one entry per CDR3 protein. The data hold 580,000 or so distinct CDR3 sequences, with 15% to 20% observed a single time. Specified time point: newly diagnosed GD, antithyroid drugs for less than 3 months. After RNA was extracted from PBMCs, the TCR library was made from it. These data also formed part of another study, on T cells in Graves' hyperthyroidism and ophthalmopathy.

Here the sequenced sample was peripheral blood mononuclear cells (PBMCs), taken at new diagnosis, from a patient treated with antithyroid drugs. Receptors originate from a man aged 18-30 years with Graves disease.

This clonotype turned up a few times. The CDR3 protein is CASSHPGTSETQYF. In DNA, the CDR3 is TGCGCCAGCAGTCACCCCGGGACTAGCGAGACCCAGTACTTC. The chain recombines TRBV4-1 with TRBJ2-5; 9 positions match TRBD2. The junction had 7 bases not matched to a gene; V was cut back by 6 bases and J by 5 bases. Germline V gives CDR1 MGHRA, CDR2 YSYEKL. The CDR3 length is 14 residues.

This clonotype was found many times. The chain combines TRBV11-2 with TRBJ2-7; the D gene is possibly TRBD2 (6 bases). Trimming cost V 5 bases and J 0 bases, with 17 bases left between them. The CDR3 is made up of 16 amino acids. Germline-derived CDR1 and CDR2 are SGHAT and FQNNGV. CDR3 sequence: CASSPGVGGVSYEQYF. The DNA of the CDR3 is TGTGCCAGCAGCCCCGGCGTGGGCGGGGTCTCCTACGAGCAGTACTTC.

This chain uses TRBV6-2 or TRBV6-3 with TRBJ1-4; 12 nucleotides match TRBD1. J gave up 8 bases and V 5 bases, and 9 bases lay outside the gene matches. The CDR3 runs 16 residues. CDR1 is MNHEY and CDR2 is SVGEGT in the germline V gene. CDR3 region: CASSRGQGATREKLFF. CDR3 sequence (DNA): TGTGCCAGCAGTCGGGGACAGGGGGCAACACGGGAAAAACTGTTTTTT.

This clonotype was counted a few times. The J gene is TRBJ1-1, the V gene TRBV7-2; no clear D gene. Trimming took off 2 bases at V and 1 base at J, with 14 bases between the two ends. The CDR3 totals 16 residues. Germline V gene lookup returns CDR1 SGHTA and CDR2 FQGNSA. The CDR3 bases are TGTGCCAGCAGCTTATTTGGGCCCGGAAGGAACACTGAAGCTTTCTTT. Translation gives CASSLFGPGRNTEAFF.

The chain links TRBV20-1 to TRBJ1-6; D is perhaps TRBD1 (6 bases). CDR1 and CDR2 from the germline V gene are DFQATT and SNEGSKA (reference sequence). Trimming took 0 bases from V and 7 from J, leaving 10 bases between them. This CDR3 is 14 amino acids long. The CDR3 sequence is CSARDLGGNSPLHF. The CDR3 DNA follows: TGCAGTGCTAGAGACTTAGGGGGGAATTCACCCCTCCACTTT.

This clonotype has ten or more counts. The rearrangement joins TRBV5-5 to TRBJ1-1, with D perhaps TRBD1 (6 bases). V shed 4 bases and J shed 0 bases, with 13 bases lying between them. CDR3 size: 15 residues. Germline V CDR1 and CDR2: SGHKS, YYEKEE (reference sequence). CDR3 loop: CASSAPGTMNTEAFF. CDR3 sequence (DNA): TGTGCCAGCAGCGCCCCCGGGACAATGAACACTGAAGCTTTCTTT.

This clonotype showed up many times. This chain joins TRBV20-1 and TRBJ1-4; D is uncertain. This CDR3 comprises 15 residues. Trimming cost V 5 bases and J 0 bases, with 13 bases left between them. Germline-derived CDR1 and CDR2 are DFQATT and SNEGSKA (reference sequence). CDR3 sequence reads: CSARRTGTTNEKLFF. DNA for the CDR3: TGCAGTGCTCGCAGAACCGGGACAACTAATGAAAAACTGTTTTTT.

This sequence joins TRBV7-2 and TRBJ1-3; D is uncertain. Germline loops: CDR1 SGHTA, CDR2 FQGNSA. Trimming pared 5 bases from V and 4 bases from J, leaving 18 bases between. There are 16 residues in the CDR3. CDR3 DNA: TGTGCCAGCAGCCTCTGGTTAGGTCAGGCGGGAAACACCATATATTTT. Translation gives CASSLWLGQAGNTIYF.

This clonotype has ten or more counts. The rearrangement links TRBV20-1 to TRBJ2-5; D uncertain. V shed 3 bases and J shed 3 bases, with 11 bases lying between them. The CDR3 is made up of 13 amino acids. Germline V gene lookup returns CDR1 DFQATT and CDR2 SNEGSKA (reference sequence). The CDR3 is CSARSTPEETQYF. Written as DNA, the CDR3 is TGCAGTGCTAGGTCGACTCCCGAAGAGACCCAGTACTTC.

The chain uses TRBV6-1 and TRBJ2-7, with no clear D. V shed 6 bases and J shed 2 bases, with 14 bases lying between them. This CDR3 is 14 amino acids long. Germline V lookup: CDR1 MNHNS, CDR2 SASEGT. CDR3 bases: TGTGCCAGCAGGCGCAGACCCGAAACCTACGAGCAGTACTTC. This translates into CASRRRPETYEQYF.

This clonotype has just a few counts. The CDR3 reads CASSPQGTYTGELFF. The CDR3 coding sequence is TGTGCCAGCAGCCCCCAGGGGACTTACACCGGGGAGCTGTTTTTT. The genes are TRBV6-1 and TRBJ2-2; D could derive from TRBD1 or TRBD2 (6 bases each). V was cut by 6 bases and J by 3 bases, with 14 bases left in between. This CDR3 contains 15 residues. Germline V gene data show CDR1 as MNHNS and CDR2 as SASEGT.

This clonotype was recorded at least ten times. The CDR3 here is CASSQKGDRGGSSYEQYF. CDR3 coding DNA: TGTGCCAGCAGTCAGAAAGGGGACAGGGGGGGAAGCTCCTACGAGCAGTACTTC. The J gene is TRBJ2-7, the V gene TRBV27, with 11 bases matching TRBD1. Germline-derived CDR1 and CDR2 are MNHEY and SMNVEV (reference sequence). The CDR3 runs to 18 residues. Trimming removed 5 bases from V and 0 bases from J; junction bases left unmatched: 12.

This chain joins TRBV4-2 and TRBJ2-7, with 12 bases fitting TRBD2. The V segment lost 0 bases and the J segment 6 bases; nucleotides outside the gene matches: 9. This CDR3 has 17 amino acids. Germline V CDR1 and CDR2: LGHNA, YNFKEQ. CDR3 loop: CASSQERRLAGVGEQYF. The CDR3 region has the DNA TGTGCCAGCAGCCAAGAAAGACGACTAGCGGGGGTTGGCGAGCAGTACTTC.

This clonotype was detected many times. This chain joins TRBV14 and TRBJ2-7, with D unresolved. The germline V gene has CDR1 SGHDN and CDR2 FVKESK. The CDR3 length is 13 residues. Trimming removed 1 base at V and 4 bases at J, with 8 bases between. The CDR3 sequence is CASSQVSRYEQYF. CDR3 DNA sequence: TGTGCCAGCAGCCAAGTCTCCCGATACGAGCAGTACTTC. The variable domain in full, completed from reference TRBV14 and TRBJ2-7, reads EAGVTQFPSHSVIEKGQTVTLRCDPISGHDNLYWYRRVMGKEIKFLLHFVKESKQDESGMPNNRFLAERTGGTYSTLKVQPAELEDSGVYFCASSQVSRYEQYFGPGTRLTVT.

This clonotype has a count of ten or more. Relative to the germline gene, one junction end is altered; a read error may explain this. The V gene is TRBV7-8, the J gene TRBJ2-7, with D perhaps matching TRBD1 (6 bases). The germline V gene encodes CDR1 SGHVS and CDR2 FQNEAQ. The CDR3 is 13 residues long. CDR3 in DNA: TGTGCCAGCAGCTTAACCGGTGGACAGCGCCCCTTCTTC. Protein product: CASSLTGGQRPFF.